This is a list of T cell receptor beta chains from one sample in a study of technical replicates of blood from several donors. Assay: immunoSEQ multiplex PCR; the TCRdb copy retains only in-frame clones and omits some. The table has roughly 69,000 clones, approximately 86% seen once. Sequences were obtained from PBMCs. The source is a human donor in good health. Some clones in this sample may be carry-over from other donors' samples. Each CDR3 is given with its conserved first and last residue. A D gene is named only where the DNA matches it firmly.

j_call d_call cdr3_length v_call cdr3_aa cdr3_nt
TRBJ2-5 NA 16 TRBV13 CASSLGRAGSQETQYF TGTGCCAGCAGCTTAGGCCGCGCGGGGTCCCAAGAGACCCAGTACTTC
TRBJ2-1 TRBD2 17 TRBV7-8 CASSSGLAEAAYNEQFF TGTGCCAGCAGCTCTGGACTAGCGGAGGCGGCCTACAATGAGCAGTTCTTC
TRBJ2-7 TRBD2 17 TRBV2 CASSRGSRGRAGYEQYF TGTGCCAGCAGCCGGGGAAGCCGCGGGAGGGCCGGGTACGAGCAGTACTTC
TRBJ2-2 NA 16 TRBV5-8 CASSLVGGPNTGELFF TGTGCCAGCAGCTTGGTGGGGGGACCGAACACCGGGGAGCTGTTTTTT
TRBJ1-4 NA 16 TRBV27 CASSLRPGEGNEKLFF TGTGCCAGCAGTTTACGTCCTGGAGAGGGTAATGAAAAACTGTTTTTT
TRBJ1-6 NA 13 TRBV27 CASSLMEGSPLHF TGTGCCAGCAGTTTGATGGAGGGCTCACCCCTCCACTTT
TRBJ1-4 TRBD1 20 TRBV6-4 CASSDSLLVKQGTSNEKLFF TGTGCCAGCAGTGACTCTTTGTTGGTTAAACAGGGGACCTCTAATGAAAAACTGTTTTTT
TRBJ1-6 NA 13 TRBV7-2 CASSANQGLTLHF TGTGCCAGCAGCGCAAACCAGGGGCTCACCCTCCACTTT
TRBJ2-7 TRBD2 16 TRBV5-4 CASSSQTSGRAHEQYF TGTGCCAGCAGCTCACAGACTAGCGGGAGGGCCCACGAGCAGTACTTC
TRBJ2-4 NA 14 TRBV5-1 CASSLEVSRNIQYF TGCGCCAGCAGCTTGGAAGTATCACGGAACATTCAGTACTTC
TRBJ2-7 TRBD2 14 TRBV13 CASSFQREAYEQYF TGTGCCAGCAGCTTCCAGCGGGAAGCCTACGAGCAGTACTTC
TRBJ2-5 TRBD2 15 TRBV7-2 CASSPTSGPQETQYF TGTGCCAGCAGCCCCACTAGCGGACCTCAAGAGACCCAGTACTTC
TRBJ1-5 TRBD1 17 TRBV11-1 CASILGTGTYSNQPQHF TGTGCCAGCATCCTCGGGACAGGGACTTATAGCAATCAGCCCCAGCATTTT
TRBJ1-1 NA 14 TRBV5-1 CASSLGGPNTEAFF TGCGCCAGCAGCTTGGGTGGGCCGAACACTGAAGCTTTCTTT
TRBJ2-7 TRBD1 14 TRBV4-3 CASSQEGQSHEQYF TGCGCCAGCAGCCAAGAGGGACAGTCCCACGAGCAGTACTTC
TRBJ2-3 TRBD2 15 TRBV4-3 CASSQGSSGHDTQYF TGCGCCAGCAGCCAAGGCTCTAGCGGGCACGATACGCAGTATTTT
TRBJ2-1 TRBD2 16 TRBV7-9 CASSLALAGPYNEQFF TGTGCCAGCAGCTTAGCGCTAGCGGGCCCTTACAATGAGCAGTTCTTC
TRBJ2-3 NA 12 TRBV7-3 CASSPGTDTQYF TGTGCCAGCAGCCCGGGCACAGATACGCAGTATTTT
TRBJ1-3 NA 15 TRBV7-9 CASSLAGRAGNTIYF TGTGCCAGCAGCTTAGCGGGCAGGGCTGGAAACACCATATATTTT
TRBJ1-1 NA 15 TRBV19 CASSIKLSVTTEAFF TGTGCCAGTAGTATAAAACTGAGTGTAACGACTGAAGCTTTCTTT
TRBJ2-3 NA 16 TRBV4-1 CASSHSAVRGTDTQYF TGCGCCAGCAGCCACAGCGCGGTTCGGGGCACAGATACGCAGTATTTT
TRBJ2-7 NA 13 TRBV7-2 CASSLIPYDEQYF TGTGCCAGCAGCTTAATCCCCTACGACGAGCAGTACTTC